The TCR beta chain described here comes from a study of blood T cells in healthy people across ages. Then a second PCR, running about 6 to 12 cycles, was carried out with a sample-barcoded 5' primer and a J-beta primer mix. One entry per CDR3 protein results from TCRdb running MiXCR on the 5' RACE reads. The sample yields roughly 1.7 million distinct CDR3 sequences, about 31% seen once. Around 9.5 milliliters of peripheral blood were drawn from each donor. Isolated per sample were at least 6.5 million PBMCs. Study-level findings and limits: The lack of PBMC sorting stopped any conclusive naive versus antigen-experienced comparison.

V shed 0 bases and J shed 3 bases, with 3 bases lying between them. The CDR3 covers 13 residues. CDR1 SGHTA and CDR2 FQGNSA come from the germline V gene. This clonotype was recorded many times. Its antigen remains unidentified. Sequenced material: blood. The clonotype originates from a young woman in good health. The chain recombines TRBV7-2 with TRBJ2-4; no reliable D call. This CDR3 reads CASSLAGKNIQYF. DNA for the CDR3: TGTGCCAGCAGCTTAGCAGGCAAAAACATTCAGTACTTC.